These 12 T cell receptor beta chains came from one sample sequenced in a study of blood T cell repertoires in COVID-19. Assay: immunoSEQ multiplex PCR; the TCRdb copy retains only in-frame clones and omits some. The sample comprises about 250,000 clones, approximately 85% of which are singletons, and around 5% rests with the top ten. The specimen was peripheral blood. The receptors derive from a woman aged 70-85 years with acute or convalescent COVID-19.

V gene TRBV27 combines with J gene TRBJ1-5, with D maybe TRBD1 (6 bases). V lost 5 bases to trimming and J lost 3 bases, with 17 bases between them. Germline CDR1 MNHEY, CDR2 SMNVEV (reference sequence). This CDR3 region has 16 residues. CDR3 DNA: TGTGCCAGCAGTCCACAAACAGGGCATTACAATCAGCCCCAGCATTTT. As protein: CASSPQTGHYNQPQHF.

This chain uses TRBV6-2 or TRBV6-3 with TRBJ2-1, with 9 bases fitting TRBD2. Germline lookup yields CDR1 MNHEY and CDR2 SVGEGT. Trimming at V came to 5 bases and at J to 6 bases, leaving 8 bases not matched to a gene. The length of the CDR3 is 15 residues. The CDR3 reads CASSRLAGAFNEQFF. CDR3 bases: TGTGCCAGCAGTAGATTAGCGGGGGCCTTCAATGAGCAGTTCTTC.

The table lists this clone with a count of one. Just one base apart from a much larger clone, this may be a read error. V usage is TRBV19 and J usage is TRBJ1-3, with TRBD1 as a possible D gene (5 bases). Germline CDR1 is LNHDA and CDR2 is SQIVND (reference sequence). Trimming pared 4 bases from V and 4 bases from J, leaving 11 bases between. The CDR3 runs to 14 residues. CDR3 in DNA: TGTGCCAGTAGTAGAGCAGGGCTCGGAAACACCATATATTTT. Translation: CASSRAGLGNTIYF.

The chain links TRBV9 to TRBJ1-1, with 7 bases lining up with TRBD1. Trimming removed 3 bases from V and 5 bases from J; junction bases left unmatched: 10. CDR1 is SGDLS and CDR2 is YYNGEE in the germline V gene. There are 15 residues in the CDR3. The CDR3: CASSGGTARVTEAFF. In nucleotides, the CDR3 is TGTGCCAGCAGCGGAGGGACAGCCCGGGTGACTGAAGCTTTCTTT.

The chain joins TRBV18 to TRBJ2-7; 9 bases agree with TRBD1. V shed 6 bases, J shed 5 bases, and the junction held 11 bases outside the gene matches. Germline CDR1 and CDR2: KGHSH and LQKENI. This CDR3 spans 15 amino acids. CDR3: CASSGGTGKVNEQYF. The CDR3 bases are TGTGCCAGCTCCGGAGGGACAGGGAAGGTTAACGAGCAGTACTTC.

With regard to this clone: One end of the junction fails to match germline, which may point to a read error. The chain carries TRBV7-7 and TRBJ2-5, with TRBD1 identical over 11 bases. Germline lookup yields CDR1 SSHAT and CDR2 FNYEAQ (reference sequence). The CDR3 totals 17 residues. The CDR3 loop is CASSLGVRDRGQETQYF. The CDR3 bases are TGTGCTAGCAGCTTAGGTGTCCGGGACAGGGGGCAAGAGACCCAGTACTTC.

This rearrangement joins TRBV12-3 or TRBV12-4 to TRBJ1-2; D call uncertain. Trimming cost V 6 bases and J 8 bases, with 16 bases left between them. This CDR3 spans 13 amino acids. The CDR3 sequence is CASREDLTRGYTF. The CDR3 bases are TGTGCCAGCAGGGAGGACCTGACTCGGGGCTACACCTTC.

The chain employs TRBV4-3 and TRBJ2-1; 10 nucleotides agree with TRBD2. With 1 base clipped from V and 4 bases from J, the junction kept 7 bases outside the gene matches. The CDR3 has 17 residues. Germline values: CDR1 LGHNA, CDR2 YSLEER. The CDR3: CASSQVALAGLYNEQFF. The CDR3 DNA is TGCGCCAGCAGCCAAGTTGCACTAGCGGGGTTATACAATGAGCAGTTCTTC.

This clone has a single count. The chain couples TRBV5-1 to TRBJ1-2; the match to TRBD1 covers 8 bases. The CDR3 runs 14 residues. Germline-derived CDR1 and CDR2 are SGHRS and YFSETQ. V lost 6 bases, J lost 2 bases, and 6 bases stayed unmatched. The CDR3 sequence is CASMTGDNNYGYTF. The CDR3 bases are TGCGCCAGCATGACAGGGGACAACAACTATGGCTACACCTTC.

The rearrangement uses TRBV2 and TRBJ2-1; a possible D gene is TRBD2 (7 bases). Per germline, CDR1 SNHLY and CDR2 FYNNEI. V was trimmed by 6 bases and J by 9 bases, leaving 15 bases between them. CDR3 length: 13 amino acids. The CDR3 nucleotides read TGTGCCAGCAGCGGGGGGCTGTCCCGTGAGCAGTTCTTC. Translation: CASSGGLSREQFF.

This clone was recorded only once. The rearrangement joins TRBV7-2 to TRBJ2-5, with D maybe TRBD1 (6 bases). V was pared by 2 bases and J by 4 bases, with 11 bases between. Germline V gives CDR1 SGHTA, CDR2 FQGNSA. The CDR3 length is 14 residues. The chain's CDR3 is CASSLQGSGETQYF. Written as DNA, the CDR3 is TGTGCCAGCAGCTTACAGGGGTCCGGAGAGACCCAGTACTTC.

This sequence joins TRBV9 and TRBJ1-2; D remains ambiguous. The germline CDR1 and CDR2 sequences are SGDLS and YYNGEE. V lost 4 bases and J lost 3, with 7 bases in between. The CDR3 runs to 12 residues. As DNA, the CDR3 is TGTGCCAGCAGCCAATTTGACTATGGCTACACCTTC. Its translation: CASSQFDYGYTF.